Each of the 19 T cell receptor beta chains below was sequenced from the same sample in a study of blood T cell repertoires in COVID-19. This table comes from immunoSEQ multiplex PCR, and its TCRdb copy is limited to in-frame clones, with some not included. Among about 37,000 clones listed, 91% were seen once. Specimen: peripheral blood. Every receptor here comes from a woman younger than 45 in a cohort sampled during active COVID-19.

The J gene is TRBJ1-3, the V gene TRBV28; no clear D gene. V shed 5 bases and J shed 2 bases, with 13 bases lying between them. The germline V gene encodes CDR1 MDHEN and CDR2 SYDVKM. The CDR3 loop spans 15 amino acids. As DNA, the CDR3 is TGTGCCAGCAGTACCCCCCCCAGCGCTGGAAACACCATATATTTT. Encoded protein: CASSTPPSAGNTIYF.

This chain's CDR3 is CASSGGPNQPQHF. In nucleotides, the CDR3 is TGTGCCAGCAGCGGGGGCCCGAATCAGCCCCAGCATTTT. The chain employs TRBV5-4 and TRBJ1-5; a possible D gene is TRBD1 (6 bases). The germline CDR1 and CDR2 sequences are SGHNT and YYREEE (reference sequence). The CDR3 covers 13 residues. V was pared by 4 bases and J by 4 bases, with 9 bases between.

V and J are TRBV3-1 (or the pseudogene TRBV3-2) and TRBJ2-1; possibly TRBD2 for D (5 bases). Between the trimmed V and J ends, which lost 4 bases and 6 bases, there was a span of 7 bases. Germline CDR1 reads LGHDT; CDR2 reads YNNKEL (reference sequence). The CDR3 covers 12 residues. In DNA, the CDR3 is TGTGCCAGCAGCCTCACTAGCAATGAGCAGTTCTTC. Amino acids: CASSLTSNEQFF.

This chain joins TRBV11-3 and TRBJ1-2; D possibly corresponds to TRBD1 (5 bases). The CDR3 has 13 amino acids. V shed 5 bases and J shed 2 bases, with 9 bases lying between them. The germline V gene encodes CDR1 SGHNT and CDR2 YENEEA. The CDR3 protein is CASSPTANYGYTF. DNA for the CDR3: TGTGCCAGCAGCCCGACAGCCAACTATGGCTACACCTTC.

The CDR3 sequence is CASRSSSGRRETQYF. The CDR3 coding sequence is TGTGCCAGCAGATCGAGTAGCGGGAGGCGAGAGACCCAGTACTTC. This chain connects TRBV7-9 to TRBJ2-5; 10 bases agree with TRBD2. This CDR3 comprises 15 residues. The J segment lost 4 bases and the V segment lost 6 bases, leaving 8 bases of the junction unmatched. Germline CDR1 SEHNR, CDR2 FQNEAQ (reference sequence).

This chain links TRBV30 with TRBJ1-2; D remains ambiguous. Trimming stripped 2 bases from V and 0 bases from J, with 7 bases between. This CDR3 contains 13 residues. Germline V CDR1 and CDR2: GTSNPN, SVGIG (reference sequence). DNA for the CDR3: TGTGCCTGGAGTACGGGTCCTAACTATGGCTACACCTTC. This translates into CAWSTGPNYGYTF.

The table lists this clone with a count of one. The chain joins TRBV24-1 to TRBJ2-1, with 8 positions matching TRBD1. Trimming took 3 bases from V and 4 from J; bases not matched to a gene: 4. The CDR3 is made up of 15 amino acids. Germline CDR1 KGHDR, CDR2 SFDVKD. CDR3 loop: CATSDGGTGYNEQFF. In DNA, the CDR3 is TGTGCCACCAGTGATGGCGGGACAGGTTACAATGAGCAGTTCTTC.

The chain combines TRBV9 with TRBJ1-1; D is possibly TRBD1 (6 bases). V dropped 0 bases and J dropped 1 base, with 22 bases sitting between them. Germline CDR1 is SGDLS and CDR2 is YYNGEE. This CDR3 is built from 19 residues. The CDR3 here is CASSVDFGVSQGSNTEAFF. As DNA, the CDR3 is TGTGCCAGCAGCGTAGACTTTGGGGTTTCACAGGGATCGAACACTGAAGCTTTCTTT.

V usage is TRBV5-6 and J usage is TRBJ2-7; 16 nucleotides align to TRBD2. V trimming: 5 bases; J trimming: 4 bases; junction bases outside the gene matches: 3. Germline CDR1 SGHDT, CDR2 YYEEEE. The CDR3 totals 15 residues. DNA of the CDR3: TGTGCCAGCAGTCCGGGACTAGCGGGGGGGTACGAGCAGTACTTC. It is translated as CASSPGLAGGYEQYF.

The gene calls are TRBV18 and TRBJ1-5; 7 bases are shared with TRBD1. Germline assignment: CDR1 KGHSH and CDR2 LQKENI. V shed 5 bases and J 3 bases; nucleotides not matched to a gene: 7. CDR3 size: 15 residues. This chain's CDR3 is CASSTRGGYNQPQHF. CDR3 DNA sequence: TGTGCCAGCTCAACCCGAGGGGGCTACAATCAGCCCCAGCATTTT.

This clone was picked up one time. The rearrangement joins TRBV9 to TRBJ2-1; D possibly corresponds to TRBD2 (6 bases). Germline CDR1 is SGDLS and CDR2 is YYNGEE. There are 15 residues in the CDR3. The V and J ends lost 0 bases and 5 bases respectively, with 12 bases between them. For the CDR3, the DNA is TGTGCCAGCAGCGTAGAGGACTACTTAAACAATGAGCAGTTCTTC. It codes for CASSVEDYLNNEQFF.

The chain combines TRBV2 with TRBJ2-1; TRBD1 matches 12 bases. This CDR3 is 14 amino acids long. Germline assignment: CDR1 SNHLY and CDR2 FYNNEI. After removal of 6 bases from V and 8 bases from J, the junction contained 5 bases not matched to a gene. CDR3 residues: CASRPGQGADEQFF. CDR3 bases: TGTGCCAGCAGGCCGGGACAGGGGGCAGATGAGCAGTTCTTC.

The CDR3 region is CASSVPSGPYEQYF. CDR3 bases: TGTGCCAGCAGCGTCCCTAGCGGACCCTACGAGCAGTACTTC. The rearrangement uses TRBV11-2 and TRBJ2-7; 7 nucleotides align to TRBD2. The CDR3 runs to 14 residues. Germline V gene sequence: CDR1 SGHAT, CDR2 FQNNGV. Germline trimming cut 5 bases from V and 2 bases from J; bases unmatched to any gene: 6. The variable domain in full, completed from reference TRBV11-2 and TRBJ2-7, reads EAGVAQSPRYKIIEKRQSVAFWCNPISGHATLYWYQQILGQGPKLLIQFQNNGVVDDSQLPKDRFSAERLKGVDSTLKIQPAKLEDSAVYLCASSVPSGPYEQYFGPGTRLTVT.

This chain joins TRBV11-3 and TRBJ1-6; D is perhaps TRBD1 (5 bases). There are 13 residues in the CDR3. The germline V and J ends were trimmed by 5 bases and 9 bases, with 11 bases remaining between them. Looked up from germline, CDR1 is SGHNT and CDR2 is YENEEA. The CDR3 DNA reads TGTGCCAGCAGCCCTGCGCAGGGTTCACCCCTCCACTTT. Translated: CASSPAQGSPLHF.

The rearrangement uses TRBV6-5 and TRBJ2-7; weak D call: TRBD1 (5 bases). In germline, CDR1 is MNHEY, CDR2 SVGAGI. The CDR3 totals 13 residues. V was clipped by 6 bases and J by 1 base, with 10 bases between them. CDR3 region: CASSRQSSYEQYF. The CDR3 coding sequence is TGTGCCAGCAGCAGACAGTCTTCCTACGAGCAGTACTTC.

V usage is TRBV6-2 or TRBV6-3 and J usage is TRBJ2-3, with TRBD2 matching 11 bases. In germline, CDR1 is MNHEY, CDR2 SVGEGT. The trim removed 5 bases at V and 0 bases at J, leaving 1 base unmatched. The CDR3 runs to 15 residues. The CDR3 nucleotides read TGTGCCAGCAGTCGACTAGCGGGAAGCACAGATACGCAGTATTTT. It translates to CASSRLAGSTDTQYF.

V usage is TRBV5-1 and J usage is TRBJ2-1; 8 bases align to TRBD2. CDR1 is SGHRS, CDR2 YFSETQ, per germline. The CDR3 spans 13 residues. Unmatched junction bases numbered 0, after V lost 5 bases and J lost 2 bases. CDR3 sequence (DNA): TGCGCCAGCAGTAGCGGGGCCTACAATGAGCAGTTCTTC. Its protein product is CASSSGAYNEQFF.

This sequence joins TRBV18 and TRBJ2-1, with 12 bases identical to TRBD2. Germline V CDR1 and CDR2: KGHSH, LQKENI. The CDR3 length is 15 residues. V lost 3 bases and J lost 7; bases outside the gene matches: 4. CDR3: CASSPGLAGLNEQFF. CDR3 DNA sequence: TGTGCCAGCTCACCCGGACTAGCGGGACTAAATGAGCAGTTCTTC. Supplemented by reference TRBV18 and TRBJ2-1, the full variable domain reads NAGVMQNPRHLVRRRGQEARLRCSPMKGHSHVYWYRQLPEEGLKFMVYLQKENIIDESGMPKERFSAEFPKEGPSILRIQQVVRGDSAAYFCASSPGLAGLNEQFFGPGTRLTVL.

The chain links TRBV28 to TRBJ1-6; 7 bases line up with TRBD1. The CDR3 has 16 residues. The germline CDR1 and CDR2 sequences are MDHEN and SYDVKM. The trim removed 5 bases at V and 4 bases at J, leaving 8 bases unmatched. The DNA for the CDR3 is TGTGCCAGCAGTCTGGAGGGGGCGAAATATAATTCACCCCTCCACTTT. Its protein is CASSLEGAKYNSPLHF.